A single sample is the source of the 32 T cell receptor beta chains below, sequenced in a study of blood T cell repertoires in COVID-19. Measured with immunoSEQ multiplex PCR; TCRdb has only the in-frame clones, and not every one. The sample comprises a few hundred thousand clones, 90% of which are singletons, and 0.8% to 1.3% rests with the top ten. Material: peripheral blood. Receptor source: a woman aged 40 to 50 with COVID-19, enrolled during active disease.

CDR3 in DNA: TGTGCCAGCAGTTTATTACAGGGGCCGTATGGCTACACCTTC. It translates to CASSLLQGPYGYTF. The chain combines TRBV28 with TRBJ1-2, with 7 nucleotides matching TRBD1. Germline CDR1 and CDR2: MDHEN and SYDVKM. The CDR3 extends over 14 amino acids. The ends lost 1 base at V and 5 bases at J; junction bases unmatched: 4.

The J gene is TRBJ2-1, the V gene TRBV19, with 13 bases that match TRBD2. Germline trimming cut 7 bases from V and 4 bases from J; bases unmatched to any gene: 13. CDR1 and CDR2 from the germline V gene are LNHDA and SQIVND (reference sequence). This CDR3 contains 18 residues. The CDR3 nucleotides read TGTGCCAGTAAAGGCCGACTAGCGGGAGGCCAAAGGTACAATGAGCAGTTCTTC. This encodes CASKGRLAGGQRYNEQFF.

The CDR3 DNA is TGTGCCAGCAGTTACTCGGGGCAGGGGGCTTTTTATGGCTACACCTTC. Protein sequence: CASSYSGQGAFYGYTF. V is TRBV6-5 and J is TRBJ1-2; 8 bases match TRBD1. Trimming cost V 0 bases and J 5 bases; bases outside gene matches: 8. CDR1 and CDR2 from the germline V gene are MNHEY and SVGAGI. This CDR3 spans 16 amino acids.

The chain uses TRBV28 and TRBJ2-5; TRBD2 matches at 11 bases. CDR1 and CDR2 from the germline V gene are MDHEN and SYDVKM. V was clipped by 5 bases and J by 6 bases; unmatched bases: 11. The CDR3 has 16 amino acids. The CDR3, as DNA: TGTGCCAGCAGTATCCTAGCGGGGGGCCCTTTGAAGACCCAGTACTTC. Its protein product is CASSILAGGPLKTQYF. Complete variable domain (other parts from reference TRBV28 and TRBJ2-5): DVKVTQSSRYLVKRTGEKVFLECVQDMDHENMFWYRQDPGLGLRLIYFSYDVKMKEKGDIPEGYSVSREKKERFSLILESASTNQTSMYLCASSILAGGPLKTQYFGPGTRLLVL.

This chain's CDR3 is CASSLLGGGTDTQYF. In DNA form, the CDR3 reads TGTGCCAGCAGCTTGTTGGGCGGGGGGACAGATACGCAGTATTTT. This chain connects TRBV5-4 to TRBJ2-3, with TRBD2 matching 8 bases. This CDR3 spans 15 amino acids. Germline CDR1 SGHNT, CDR2 YYREEE (reference sequence). The V and J ends lost 1 base and 3 bases, in that order; junction bases with no gene match: 4. Full variable domain (missing parts from reference TRBV5-4 and TRBJ2-3): ETGVTQSPTHLIKTRGQQVTLRCSSQSGHNTVSWYQQALGQGPQFIFQYYREEENGRGNFPPRFSGLQFPNYSSELNVNALELDDSALYLCASSLLGGGTDTQYFGPGTRLTVL.

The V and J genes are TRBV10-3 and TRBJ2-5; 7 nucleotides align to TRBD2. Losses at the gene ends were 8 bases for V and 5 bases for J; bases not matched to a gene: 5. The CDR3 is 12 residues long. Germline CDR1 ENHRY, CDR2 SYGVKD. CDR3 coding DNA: TGTGCCATCGCGGGAGCGGATGAGACCCAGTACTTC. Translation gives CAIAGADETQYF.

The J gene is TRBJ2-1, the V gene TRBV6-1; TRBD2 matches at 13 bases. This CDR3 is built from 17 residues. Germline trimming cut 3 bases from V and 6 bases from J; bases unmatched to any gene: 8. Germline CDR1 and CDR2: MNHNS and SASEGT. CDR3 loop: CASSDLRTSGRGNEQFF. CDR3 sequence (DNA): TGTGCCAGCAGTGACCTACGGACTAGCGGGAGAGGCAATGAGCAGTTCTTC.

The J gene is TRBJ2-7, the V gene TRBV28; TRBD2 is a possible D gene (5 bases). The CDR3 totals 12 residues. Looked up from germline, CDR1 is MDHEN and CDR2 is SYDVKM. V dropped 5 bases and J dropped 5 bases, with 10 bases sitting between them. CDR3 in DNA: TGTGCCAGCAGTCCCCCCGGGGACGAGCAGTACTTC. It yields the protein CASSPPGDEQYF. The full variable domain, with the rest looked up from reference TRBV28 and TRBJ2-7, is DVKVTQSSRYLVKRTGEKVFLECVQDMDHENMFWYRQDPGLGLRLIYFSYDVKMKEKGDIPEGYSVSREKKERFSLILESASTNQTSMYLCASSPPGDEQYFGPGTRLTVT.

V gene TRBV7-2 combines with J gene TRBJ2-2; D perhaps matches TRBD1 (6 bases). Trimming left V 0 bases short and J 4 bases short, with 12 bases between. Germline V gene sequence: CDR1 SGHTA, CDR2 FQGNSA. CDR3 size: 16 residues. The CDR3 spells CASSLASTGTTGELFF. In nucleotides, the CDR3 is TGTGCCAGCAGCTTAGCGTCCACAGGGACCACCGGGGAGCTGTTTTTT.

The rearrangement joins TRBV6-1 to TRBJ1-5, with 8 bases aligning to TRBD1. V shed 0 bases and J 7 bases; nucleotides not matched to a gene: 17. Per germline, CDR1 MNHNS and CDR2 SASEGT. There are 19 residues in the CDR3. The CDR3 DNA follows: TGTGCCAGCAGTGAAGCAGAACAGGGGGGAGGACTCTACCGGCAGCCCCAGCATTTT. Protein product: CASSEAEQGGGLYRQPQHF.

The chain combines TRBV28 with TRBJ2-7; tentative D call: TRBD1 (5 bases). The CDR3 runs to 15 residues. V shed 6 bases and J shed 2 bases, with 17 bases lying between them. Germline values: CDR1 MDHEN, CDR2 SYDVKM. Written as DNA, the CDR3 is TGTGCCAGCAGGACCGGACGGGCAGGGCCCTACGAGCAGTACTTC. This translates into CASRTGRAGPYEQYF.

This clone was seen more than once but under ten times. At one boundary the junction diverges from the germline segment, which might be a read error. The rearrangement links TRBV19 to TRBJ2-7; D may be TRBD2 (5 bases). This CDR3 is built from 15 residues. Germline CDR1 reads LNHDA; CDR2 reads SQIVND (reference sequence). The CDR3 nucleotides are TGTGCCAGTAGAATAGGTCCGGGAAATATCTACGAGCAGTACTTC. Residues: CASRIGPGNIYEQYF.

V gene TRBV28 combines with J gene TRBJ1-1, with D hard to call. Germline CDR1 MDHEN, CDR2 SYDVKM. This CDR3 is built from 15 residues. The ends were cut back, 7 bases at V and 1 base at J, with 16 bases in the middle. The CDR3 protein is CASTTLMLPNTEAFF. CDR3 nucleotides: TGTGCCAGCACCACCCTCATGCTACCGAACACTGAAGCTTTCTTT.

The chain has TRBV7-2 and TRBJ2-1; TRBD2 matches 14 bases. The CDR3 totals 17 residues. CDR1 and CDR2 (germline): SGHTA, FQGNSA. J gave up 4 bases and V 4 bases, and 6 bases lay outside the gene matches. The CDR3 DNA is TGTGCCAGCAGCTCCGGACTAGCGGGGGGCACATACAATGAGCAGTTCTTC. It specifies CASSSGLAGGTYNEQFF.

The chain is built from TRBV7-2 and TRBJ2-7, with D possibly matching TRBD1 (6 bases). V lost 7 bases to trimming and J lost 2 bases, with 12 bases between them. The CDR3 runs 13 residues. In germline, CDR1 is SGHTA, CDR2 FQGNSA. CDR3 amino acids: CASTRGGTYEQYF. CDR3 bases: TGTGCCAGCACCCGAGGGGGAACCTACGAGCAGTACTTC. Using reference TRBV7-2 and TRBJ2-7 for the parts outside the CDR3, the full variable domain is GAGVSQSPSNKVTEKGKDVELRCDPISGHTALYWYRQSLGQGLEFLIYFQGNSAPDKSGLPSDRFSAERTGGSVSTLTIQRTQQEDSAVYLCASTRGGTYEQYFGPGTRLTVT.

Here the CDR3 DNA reads TGTGCCAGCAGTTATTCGGCAGTGAGGAATCAGCCCCAGCATTTT. Its translation: CASSYSAVRNQPQHF. The chain has TRBV6-2 or TRBV6-3 and TRBJ1-5; unclear D gene. With 3 bases removed from V and 4 bases from J, the gap between germline ends came to 13 bases. The CDR3 is 15 amino acids. Per germline, CDR1 MNHEY and CDR2 SVGEGT.

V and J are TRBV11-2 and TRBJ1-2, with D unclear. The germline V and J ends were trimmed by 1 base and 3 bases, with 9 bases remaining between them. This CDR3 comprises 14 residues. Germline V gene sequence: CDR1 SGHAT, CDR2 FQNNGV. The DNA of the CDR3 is TGTGCCAGCAGCTTAGGGGCAGGCGACTATGGCTACACCTTC. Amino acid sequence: CASSLGAGDYGYTF.

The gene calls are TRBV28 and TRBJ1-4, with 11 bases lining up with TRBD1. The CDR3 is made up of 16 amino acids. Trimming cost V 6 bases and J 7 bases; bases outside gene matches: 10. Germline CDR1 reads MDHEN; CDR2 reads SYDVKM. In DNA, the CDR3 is TGTGCCAGCAGCCAACCCGGACAGGGGGCGCGTGAAAAACTGTTTTTT. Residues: CASSQPGQGAREKLFF.

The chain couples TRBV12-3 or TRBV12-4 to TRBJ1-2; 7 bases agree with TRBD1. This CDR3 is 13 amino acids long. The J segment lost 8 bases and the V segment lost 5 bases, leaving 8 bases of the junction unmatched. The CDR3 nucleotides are TGTGCCAGCAGTCCACAGGGGCAGGGCGGCTACACCTTC. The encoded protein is CASSPQGQGGYTF.

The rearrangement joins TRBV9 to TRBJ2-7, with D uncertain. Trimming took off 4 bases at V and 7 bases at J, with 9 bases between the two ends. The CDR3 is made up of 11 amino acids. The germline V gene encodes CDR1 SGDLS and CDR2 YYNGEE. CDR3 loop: CASSLRREQYF. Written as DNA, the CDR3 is TGTGCCAGCAGCCTCCGCAGGGAGCAGTACTTC.

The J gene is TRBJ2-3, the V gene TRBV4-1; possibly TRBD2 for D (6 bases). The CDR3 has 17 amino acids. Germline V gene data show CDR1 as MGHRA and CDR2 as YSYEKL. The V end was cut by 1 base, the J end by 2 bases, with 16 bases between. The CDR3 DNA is TGCGCCAGCAGCCAAGTGGGGCGGGGCCTATTCACAGATACGCAGTATTTT. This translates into CASSQVGRGLFTDTQYF.

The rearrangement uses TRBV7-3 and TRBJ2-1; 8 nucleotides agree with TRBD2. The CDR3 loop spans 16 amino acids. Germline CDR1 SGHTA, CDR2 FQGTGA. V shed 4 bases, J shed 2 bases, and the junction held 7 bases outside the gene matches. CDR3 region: CASSSGLAAAYNEQFF. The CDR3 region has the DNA TGTGCCAGCAGCTCCGGACTAGCAGCTGCCTACAATGAGCAGTTCTTC.

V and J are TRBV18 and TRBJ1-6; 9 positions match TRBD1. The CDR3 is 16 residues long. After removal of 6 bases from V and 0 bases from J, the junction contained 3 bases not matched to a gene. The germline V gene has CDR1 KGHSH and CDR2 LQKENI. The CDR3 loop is CASSDRGSSYNSPLHF. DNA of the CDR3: TGTGCCAGCTCGGACAGGGGTAGCTCCTATAATTCACCCCTCCACTTT. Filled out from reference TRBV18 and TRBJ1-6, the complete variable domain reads NAGVMQNPRHLVRRRGQEARLRCSPMKGHSHVYWYRQLPEEGLKFMVYLQKENIIDESGMPKERFSAEFPKEGPSILRIQQVVRGDSAAYFCASSDRGSSYNSPLHFGNGTRLTVT.

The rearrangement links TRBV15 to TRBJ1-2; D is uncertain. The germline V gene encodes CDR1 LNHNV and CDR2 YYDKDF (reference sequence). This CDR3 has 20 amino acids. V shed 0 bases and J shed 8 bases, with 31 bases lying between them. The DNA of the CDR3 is TGTGCCACCAGCAGAGATACCAGTCAGCTGGCTAGATTCCTTATGTTCGGCTACACCTTC. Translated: CATSRDTSQLARFLMFGYTF. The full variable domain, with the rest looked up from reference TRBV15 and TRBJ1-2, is DAMVIQNPRYQVTQFGKPVTLSCSQTLNHNVMYWYQQKSSQAPKLLFHYYDKDFNNEADTPDNFQSRRPNTSFCFLDIRSPGLGDTAMYLCATSRDTSQLARFLMFGYTFGSGTRLTVV.

The CDR3 reads CASSEAGGNYGYTF. DNA of the CDR3: TGTGCCAGCAGTGAAGCGGGGGGTAACTATGGCTACACCTTC. The chain carries TRBV6-1 and TRBJ1-2; TRBD1 might be the D (5 bases). The V gene's germline CDR1 is MNHNS and CDR2 SASEGT. The CDR3 runs 14 residues. V was pared by 0 bases and J by 1 base, with 6 bases between.

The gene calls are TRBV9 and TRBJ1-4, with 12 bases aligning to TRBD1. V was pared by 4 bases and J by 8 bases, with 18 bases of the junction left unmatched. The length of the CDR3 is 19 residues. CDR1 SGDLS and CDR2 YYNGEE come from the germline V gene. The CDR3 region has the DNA TGTGCCAGCAGCTTTACACCTGGGACAGGGGGCGAGTGGGGAGAAAAACTGTTTTTT. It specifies CASSFTPGTGGEWGEKLFF.

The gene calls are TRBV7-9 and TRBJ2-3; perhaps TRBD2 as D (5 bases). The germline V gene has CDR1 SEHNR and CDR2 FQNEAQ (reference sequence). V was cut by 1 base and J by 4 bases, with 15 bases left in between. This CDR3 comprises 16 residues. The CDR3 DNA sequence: TGTGCCAGCAGCTTAGGGTTGAGGGAAAAGGCAGATACGCAGTATTTT. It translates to CASSLGLREKADTQYF.

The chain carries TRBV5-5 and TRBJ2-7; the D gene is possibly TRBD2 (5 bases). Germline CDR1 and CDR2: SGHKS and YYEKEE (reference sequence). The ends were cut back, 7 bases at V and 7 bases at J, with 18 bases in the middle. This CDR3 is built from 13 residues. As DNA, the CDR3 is TGTGCCAGCGGCCGCCAACGAGGGCAGGAGCAGTACTTC. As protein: CASGRQRGQEQYF.

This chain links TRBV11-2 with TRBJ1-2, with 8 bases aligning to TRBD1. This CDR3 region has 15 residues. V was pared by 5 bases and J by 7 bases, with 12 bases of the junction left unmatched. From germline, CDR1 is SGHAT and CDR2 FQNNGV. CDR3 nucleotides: TGTGCCAGCAGCCTGGTTTTCCGGACAGGGTCTGGCTACACCTTC. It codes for CASSLVFRTGSGYTF.

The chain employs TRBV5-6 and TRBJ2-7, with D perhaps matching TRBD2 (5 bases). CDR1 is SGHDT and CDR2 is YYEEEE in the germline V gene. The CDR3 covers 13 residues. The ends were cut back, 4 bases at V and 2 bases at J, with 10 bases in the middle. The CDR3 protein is CASSLGLPYEQYF. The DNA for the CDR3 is TGTGCCAGCAGCCTTGGACTGCCCTACGAGCAGTACTTC.

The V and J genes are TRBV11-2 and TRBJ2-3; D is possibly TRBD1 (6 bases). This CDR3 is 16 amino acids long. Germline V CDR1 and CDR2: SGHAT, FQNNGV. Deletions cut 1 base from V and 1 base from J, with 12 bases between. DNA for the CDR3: TGTGCCAGCAGCTTAGGGCCAGGGGCTGGCACAGATACGCAGTATTTT. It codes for CASSLGPGAGTDTQYF.

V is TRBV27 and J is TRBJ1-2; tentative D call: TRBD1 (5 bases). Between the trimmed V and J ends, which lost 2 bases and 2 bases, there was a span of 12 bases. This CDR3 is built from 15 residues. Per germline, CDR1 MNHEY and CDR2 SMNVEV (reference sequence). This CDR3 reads CASSLNPDRNYGYTF. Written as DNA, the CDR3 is TGTGCCAGCAGTTTAAACCCCGACAGAAACTATGGCTACACCTTC.